Following are 5 T cell receptor beta chains from one sample sequenced in a study of blood T cells in healthy people across ages. Then a second PCR, running roughly 7 to 11 cycles, was carried out with a sample-barcoded 5' primer and a J-beta primer mix. TCRdb recomputed calls from the 5' RACE reads with MiXCR, one row per CDR3 protein. The sample consists of 1.5 million to 2 million distinct CDR3 sequences, about 31% of them appearing once. Sequenced sample: blood. Receptor source: a woman aged 25 to 39 in good health.

The rearrangement uses TRBV4-1 and TRBJ1-2; possibly TRBD1 for D (5 bases). V gave up 1 base and J gave up 5 bases, with 14 bases separating them. The germline V gene encodes CDR1 MGHRA and CDR2 YSYEKL. The CDR3 loop spans 15 amino acids. CDR3: CASSQGGHVRYGYTF. CDR3 nucleotide sequence: TGCGCCAGCAGCCAAGGAGGACACGTAAGATATGGCTACACCTTC.

With respect to this clonotype: Sequence at one end of the junction differs from germline and may be a read error. CDR3 sequence reads: CASSSLGASPDAQYF. CDR3 in DNA: TGTGCCAGCAGCTCGCTAGGTGCCTCCCCAGATGCGCAGTATTTT. The chain has TRBV7-3 and TRBJ2-3; D ambiguous. This CDR3 has 15 amino acids. Germline CDR1 and CDR2: SGHTA and FQGTGA. Full variable domain (remainder filled in from reference TRBV7-3 and TRBJ2-3): GAGVSQTPSNKVTEKGKYVELRCDPISGHTALYWYRQSLGQGPEFLIYFQGTGAADDSGLPNDRFFAVRPEGSVSTLKIQRTERGDSAVYLCASSSLGASPDAQYFGPGTRLTVL.

The rearrangement uses TRBV11-2 and TRBJ2-1; a weak D match, TRBD2 (6 bases). The CDR3 has 16 amino acids. V lost 1 base to trimming and J lost 0 bases, with 10 bases between them. Per the germline V gene, CDR1 is SGHAT and CDR2 is FQNNGV. The CDR3 DNA is TGTGCCAGCAGCTTAGCCGGGGGAGCCTCCTACAATGAGCAGTTCTTC. Amino acid sequence: CASSLAGGASYNEQFF.

The CDR3 DNA follows: TGTGCCAGCAGTTTCTTCGGGACAGGGAATCAGCCCCAGCATTTT. This encodes CASSFFGTGNQPQHF. The rearrangement uses TRBV12-3 or TRBV12-4 and TRBJ1-5; the match to TRBD1 covers 9 bases. The junction had 4 bases not matched to a gene; V was cut back by 3 bases and J by 4 bases. The CDR3 totals 15 residues.

Ten or more counts support this clonotype. The CDR3 nucleotides read TGCAGCGTTGCGGTTCGCGTGGGGAACACTGAAGCTTTCTTT. Its translation is CSVAVRVGNTEAFF. The chain employs TRBV29-1 and TRBJ1-1, with D unclear. Trimming cost V 4 bases and J 1 base, with 13 bases left between them. Germline CDR1 reads SQVTM; CDR2 reads ANQGSEA. The CDR3 loop spans 14 amino acids.